This paragraph covers one T cell receptor beta chain sequence. Germline-derived CDR1 and CDR2 are MNHEY and SMNVEV (reference sequence). Between the trimmed V and J ends, which lost 1 base and 5 bases, there was a span of 11 bases. CDR3 length: 15 amino acids. The entry originates in a study of T cell changes during pregnancy in multiple sclerosis. The data were produced by immunoSEQ multiplex PCR, yet TCRdb's version contains in-frame clones alone and is incomplete. The table shows roughly 49,000 clones, with roughly 94% occurring only once. The V gene is TRBV27, the J gene TRBJ1-4; a possible D gene is TRBD1 (6 bases). The sequencing used CD8+ T cells from peripheral blood mononuclear cells, collected in the first trimester of pregnancy. The sequence derives from a female donor with multiple sclerosis, enrolled in a pregnancy study. The DNA for the CDR3 is TGTGCCAGCAGTTTATGGGGGGGGCAGAATGAAAAACTGTTTTTT. This sequence encodes CASSLWGGQNEKLFF.